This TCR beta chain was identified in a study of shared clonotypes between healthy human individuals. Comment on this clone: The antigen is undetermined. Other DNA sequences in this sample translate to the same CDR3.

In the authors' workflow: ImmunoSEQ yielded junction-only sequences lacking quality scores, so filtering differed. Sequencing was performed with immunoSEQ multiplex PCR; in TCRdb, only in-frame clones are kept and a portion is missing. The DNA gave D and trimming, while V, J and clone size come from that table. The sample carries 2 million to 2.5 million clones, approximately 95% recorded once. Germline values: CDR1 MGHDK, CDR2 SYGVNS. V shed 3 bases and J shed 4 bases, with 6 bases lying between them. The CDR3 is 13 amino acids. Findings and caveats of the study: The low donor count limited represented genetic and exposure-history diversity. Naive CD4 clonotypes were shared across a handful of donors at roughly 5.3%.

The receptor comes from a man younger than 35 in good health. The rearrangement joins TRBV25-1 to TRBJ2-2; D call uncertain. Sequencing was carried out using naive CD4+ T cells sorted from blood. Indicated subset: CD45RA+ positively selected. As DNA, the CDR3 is TGTGCCAGCAGTGAGGCTGGCACCGGGGAGCTGTTTTTT. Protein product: CASSEAGTGELFF. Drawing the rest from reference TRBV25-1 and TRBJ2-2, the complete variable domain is EADIYQTPRYLVIGTGKKITLECSQTMGHDKMYWYQQDPGMELHLIHYSYGVNSTEKGDLSSESTVSRIRTEHFPLTLESARPSHTSQYLCASSEAGTGELFFGEGSRLTVL.